These T cell receptor beta chains were read from a single sample in a study of cytomegalovirus exposure and HLA in healthy donors. Sequencing used immunoSEQ multiplex PCR; TCRdb keeps in-frame clones, though not all of them. The data contain about 100,000 clones, 84% of them singletons. The specimen sequenced was PBMCs. The receptors here all came from a woman between 18 and 30 years old in good health and CMV-seronegative. The CDR3 runs from the conserved cysteine through the conserved F or W. D genes are given only for firm matches. A row's size may be missing; if present it is once, few, many or a size class.

>-|few|TRBV4-1|TRBJ1-4
TGCGCCAGCAGCCAAGATGCGGGGTATGAAAAACTGTTTTTT
CASSQDAGYEKLFF
>TRBD2|-|TRBV19|TRBJ2-7
TGTGCCAGTAGTATAAGGGGGACTAGCGGGAGATACGAGCAGTACTTC
CASSIRGTSGRYEQYF
>-|-|TRBV11-3|TRBJ2-2
TGTGCCAGCAGCTTAGATCTGAACACCGGGGAGCTGTTTTTT
CASSLDLNTGELFF
>-|-|TRBV28|TRBJ2-7
TGTGCCAGCAGTTTAGGGGGGGCCCGCTCCTACGAGCAGTACTTC
CASSLGGARSYEQYF
>TRBD1|-|TRBV4-2|TRBJ2-7
TGTGCCAGCAGCCAAGCGACAGGGCTCCCCTACGAGCAGTACTTC
CASSQATGLPYEQYF
>-|once|TRBV30|TRBJ1-2
TGTGCCTGGAGTATAGGGCCCGCGGGTGGCTACACCTTC
CAWSIGPAGGYTF
>TRBD2|-|TRBV7-2|TRBJ2-7
TGTGCCAGCAGTCCCCCCGTAGCGGGAGGGTACGAGCAGTACTTC
CASSPPVAGGYEQYF
>TRBD1|-|TRBV5-1|TRBJ2-5
TGCGCCAGCATTCCCGGGACAGGTCAAGAGACCCAGTACTTC
CASIPGTGQETQYF
>-|-|TRBV19|TRBJ1-1
TGTGCCAGTAGTATAAGAGGGGGACGTAACACTGAAGCTTTCTTT
CASSIRGGRNTEAFF
>TRBD2|-|TRBV4-3|TRBJ2-7
TGCGCCAGCAGCCAAGTTGCGGGAGGGTCCTACGAGCAGTACTTC
CASSQVAGGSYEQYF
>-|once|TRBV19|TRBJ2-7
TGTGCCAGTAGTGGGCAGGGCCTCTCCTACGAGCAGTACTTC
CASSGQGLSYEQYF
>-|-|TRBV11-3|TRBJ2-7
TGTGCCAGCAGCTTACAGGGATCCTACGAGCAGTACTTC
CASSLQGSYEQYF
>TRBD2|-|TRBV5-6|TRBJ2-1
TGTGCCAGCAGCTCCTGGGGACTAGTATACAATGAGCAGTTCTTC
CASSSWGLVYNEQFF
>-|-|TRBV15|TRBJ1-4
TGTGCCACCAGCATCGGGTTCCGACATGAAAAACTGTTTTTT
CATSIGFRHEKLFF
>-|once|TRBV6-5|TRBJ2-1
TGTGCCAGCAGTTACGATGCGGGATCGTACAATGAGCAGTTCTTC
CASSYDAGSYNEQFF
>-|-|TRBV7-9|TRBJ1-1
TGTGCCAGCAGTCATCTCAGGGTGAGCACTGAAGCTTTCTTT
CASSHLRVSTEAFF
>-|-|TRBV27|TRBJ1-4
TGTGCCAGCAGTTCGCGGGGCCGTGAAAAACTGTTTTTT
CASSSRGREKLFF